One TCR beta chain is described in this entry. This clonotype has only a few counts. Its antigen remains unidentified. Base qualities are not at hand, and no much larger clone is one base apart. The data were obtained in a study of T-cell reconstitution after alpha-beta-depleted transplantation in children listed by TCRdb under 2016. Study-level background: Using TCR repertoire profiling, the study followed T-cell immune reconstitution in a quantitative way in children after TCRalphabeta/CD19-depleted allogeneic hematopoietic cell transplantation.

The treatment or condition label corresponds to: allogeneic hematopoietic cell transplantation with graft depleted of TCRalphabeta T cells and CD19 B cells. The transplant recipients were children given TCRalphabeta/CD19-depleted allogeneic hematopoietic cell grafts. Unmatched junction bases come to 0, with V trimmed by 4 bases and J by 5 bases. CDR3 length: 13 amino acids, cysteine to phenylalanine. CDR3 DNA is the only sequence kept; it has 39 bases, read in frame from the first base. The germline V gene yields ENHRY for CDR1 and SYGVKD for CDR2. The library was obtained by PCR. TCRdb records Illumina HiSeq 2500 as the sequencer. TCR libraries were prepared with molecular barcoding, using unique molecular identifiers to normalize TCRbeta repertoire quantification. TCRdb reran the public reads through fastp at Q25 and MiXCR, keeping productive beta chains. For every CDR3 protein sequence, its rows merge into one entry that carries the most common genes and DNA. The sample profile shows 550,000 to 800,000 distinct CDR3 sequences; around 13% of them were found once. The top ten hold roughly 0.77% of the sample.

What the study reported, not specific to this receptor: Hyperexpanded clone frequencies declined over subsequent months; after one year, T-cell counts and TCRbeta diversity were mostly attributed to newly produced T cells. In some patients, the high TCRbeta diversity seen at day 60 was put down to recipient T cells and intrathymic progenitors that had survived conditioning. The apparently early alphabetaT-cell count recovery about two months after transplant was reportedly dependent on only several hundred rapidly expanded clones derived from non-depleted graft cells.

Sequencing used PBMCs, obtained before TCRalphabeta/CD19-depleted stem cell transplant. The chain is encoded by TRBV10-3 joined to TRBJ2-7; 12 middle bases align to TRBD2. The sequence came from a girl aged 2 to 10 with congenital amegakaryocytic thrombocytopenia, due to receive a stem cell transplant. In nucleotides, the sequence is TGTGCCATCAGTGGACTAGCGGGAGACGAGCAGTACTTC. This translates into CAISGLAGDEQYF.